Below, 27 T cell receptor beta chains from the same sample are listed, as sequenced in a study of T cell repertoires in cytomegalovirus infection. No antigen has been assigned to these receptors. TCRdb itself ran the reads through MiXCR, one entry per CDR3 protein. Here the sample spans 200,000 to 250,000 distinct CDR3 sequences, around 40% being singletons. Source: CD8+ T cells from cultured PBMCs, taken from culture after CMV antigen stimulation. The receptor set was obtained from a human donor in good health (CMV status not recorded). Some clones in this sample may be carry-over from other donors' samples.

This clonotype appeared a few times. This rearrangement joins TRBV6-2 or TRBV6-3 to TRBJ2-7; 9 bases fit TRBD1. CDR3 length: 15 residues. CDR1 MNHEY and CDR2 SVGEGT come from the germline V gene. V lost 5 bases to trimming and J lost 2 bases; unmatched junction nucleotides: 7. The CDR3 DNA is TGTGCCAGCAGTCCACAGGGGGCCGTAGCCTACGAGCAGTACTTC. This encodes CASSPQGAVAYEQYF.

DNA for the CDR3: TGTGCCAGCAGCCCGACTAGCTCCGGTGGCAATGAGCAGTTCTTC. Its protein is CASSPTSSGGNEQFF. The chain is built from TRBV13 and TRBJ2-1; 7 bases line up with TRBD2. Losses at the gene ends were 5 bases for V and 6 bases for J; bases not matched to a gene: 10. The CDR3 consists of 15 residues. Germline-derived CDR1 and CDR2 are PRHDT and FYEKMQ (reference sequence).

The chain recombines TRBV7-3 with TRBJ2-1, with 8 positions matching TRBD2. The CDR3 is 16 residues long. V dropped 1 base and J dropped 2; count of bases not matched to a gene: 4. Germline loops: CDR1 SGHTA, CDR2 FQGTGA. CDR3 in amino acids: CASSLRGGRPYNEQFF. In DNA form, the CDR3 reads TGTGCCAGCAGCTTAAGAGGCGGGAGGCCCTACAATGAGCAGTTCTTC.

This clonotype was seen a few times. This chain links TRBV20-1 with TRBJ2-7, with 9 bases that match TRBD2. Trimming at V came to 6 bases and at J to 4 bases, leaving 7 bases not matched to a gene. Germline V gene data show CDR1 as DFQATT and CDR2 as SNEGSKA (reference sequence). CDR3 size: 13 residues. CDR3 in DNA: TGCAGTGCGAGGCTAGCGGGACTTTACGAGCAGTACTTC. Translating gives CSARLAGLYEQYF.

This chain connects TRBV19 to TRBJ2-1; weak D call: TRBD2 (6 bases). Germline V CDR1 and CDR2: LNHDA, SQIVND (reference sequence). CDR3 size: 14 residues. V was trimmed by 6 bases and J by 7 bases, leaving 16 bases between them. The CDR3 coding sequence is TGTGCCAGTAGAGGAGGGTTTTCGGTGAATGAGCAGTTCTTC. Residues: CASRGGFSVNEQFF.

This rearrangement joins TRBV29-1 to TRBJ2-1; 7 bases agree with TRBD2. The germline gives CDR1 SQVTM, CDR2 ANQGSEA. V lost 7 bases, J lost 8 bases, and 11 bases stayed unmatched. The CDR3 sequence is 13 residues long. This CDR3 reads CSAPGGTGDEQFF. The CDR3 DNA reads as TGCAGCGCCCCGGGGGGAACGGGCGATGAGCAGTTCTTC.

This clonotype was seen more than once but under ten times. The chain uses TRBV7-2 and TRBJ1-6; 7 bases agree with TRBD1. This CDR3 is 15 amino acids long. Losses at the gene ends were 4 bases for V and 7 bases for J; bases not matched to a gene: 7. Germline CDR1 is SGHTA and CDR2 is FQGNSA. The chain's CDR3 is CASSSNRGFNSPLHF. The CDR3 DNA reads TGTGCCAGCAGCTCGAACAGGGGCTTCAATTCACCCCTCCACTTT.

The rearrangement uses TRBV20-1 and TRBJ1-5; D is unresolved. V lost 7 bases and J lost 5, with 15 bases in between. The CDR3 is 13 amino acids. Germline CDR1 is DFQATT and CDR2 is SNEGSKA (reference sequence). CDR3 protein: CSVGGLSDQPQHF. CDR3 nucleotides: TGCAGTGTCGGAGGGTTATCGGATCAGCCCCAGCATTTT.

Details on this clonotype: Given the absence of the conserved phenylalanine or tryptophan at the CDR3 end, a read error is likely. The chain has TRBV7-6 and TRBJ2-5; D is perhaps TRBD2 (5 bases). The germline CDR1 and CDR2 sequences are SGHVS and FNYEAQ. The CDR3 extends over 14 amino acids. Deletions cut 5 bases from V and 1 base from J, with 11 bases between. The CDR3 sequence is CASSLGGPQETQYL. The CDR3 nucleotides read TGTGCCAGCAGCCTCGGAGGCCCCCAAGAGACCCAGTACTTA.

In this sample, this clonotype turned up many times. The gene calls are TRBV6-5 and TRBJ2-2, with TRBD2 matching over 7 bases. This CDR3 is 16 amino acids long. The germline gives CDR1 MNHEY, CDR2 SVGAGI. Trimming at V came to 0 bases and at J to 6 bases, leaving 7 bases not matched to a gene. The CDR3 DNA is TGTGCCAGCAGTTACTCGTTGCGGGAGATATCCGGGGAGCTGTTTTTT. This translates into CASSYSLREISGELFF.

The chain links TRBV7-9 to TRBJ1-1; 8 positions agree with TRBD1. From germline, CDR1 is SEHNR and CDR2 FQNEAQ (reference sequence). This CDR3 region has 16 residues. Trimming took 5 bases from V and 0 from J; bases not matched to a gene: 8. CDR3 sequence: CASSPTGDKMNTEAFF. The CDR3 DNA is TGTGCCAGCAGCCCGACAGGGGACAAAATGAACACTGAAGCTTTCTTT.

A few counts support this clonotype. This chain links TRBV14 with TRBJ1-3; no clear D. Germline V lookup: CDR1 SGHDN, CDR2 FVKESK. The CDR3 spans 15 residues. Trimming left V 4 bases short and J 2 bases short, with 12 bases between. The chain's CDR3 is CASSPRRSTGNTIYF. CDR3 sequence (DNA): TGTGCCAGCAGCCCGCGTCGAAGTACTGGAAACACCATATATTTT.

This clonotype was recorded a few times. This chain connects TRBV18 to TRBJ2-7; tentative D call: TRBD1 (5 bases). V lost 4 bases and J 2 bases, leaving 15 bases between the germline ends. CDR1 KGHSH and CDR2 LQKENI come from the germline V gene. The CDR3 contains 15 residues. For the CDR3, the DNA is TGTGCCAGCTCACTGGACACTTTGACCCCCTACGAGCAGTACTTC. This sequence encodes CASSLDTLTPYEQYF.

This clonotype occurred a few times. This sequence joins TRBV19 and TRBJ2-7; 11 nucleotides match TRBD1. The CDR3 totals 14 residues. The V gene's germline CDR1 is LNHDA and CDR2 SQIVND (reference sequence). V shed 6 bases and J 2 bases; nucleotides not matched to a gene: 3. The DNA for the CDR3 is TGTGCCAGTAGCTGGGGACAGGGGGCCTACGAGCAGTACTTC. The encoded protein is CASSWGQGAYEQYF.

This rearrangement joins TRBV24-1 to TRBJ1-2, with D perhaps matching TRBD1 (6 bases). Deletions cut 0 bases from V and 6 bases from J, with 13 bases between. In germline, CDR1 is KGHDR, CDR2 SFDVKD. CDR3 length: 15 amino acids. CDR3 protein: CATSDLVQGHDGYTF. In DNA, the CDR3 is TGTGCCACCAGTGATTTGGTACAGGGTCATGATGGCTACACCTTC.

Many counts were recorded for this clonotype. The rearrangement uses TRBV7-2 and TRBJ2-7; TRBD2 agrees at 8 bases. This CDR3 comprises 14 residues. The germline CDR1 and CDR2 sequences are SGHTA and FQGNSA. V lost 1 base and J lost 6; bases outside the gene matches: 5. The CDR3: CASSLETSAREQYF. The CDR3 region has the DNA TGTGCCAGCAGCTTAGAGACTAGCGCTCGCGAGCAGTACTTC. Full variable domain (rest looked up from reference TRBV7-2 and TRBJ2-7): GAGVSQSPSNKVTEKGKDVELRCDPISGHTALYWYRQSLGQGLEFLIYFQGNSAPDKSGLPSDRFSAERTGGSVSTLTIQRTQQEDSAVYLCASSLETSAREQYFGPGTRLTVT.

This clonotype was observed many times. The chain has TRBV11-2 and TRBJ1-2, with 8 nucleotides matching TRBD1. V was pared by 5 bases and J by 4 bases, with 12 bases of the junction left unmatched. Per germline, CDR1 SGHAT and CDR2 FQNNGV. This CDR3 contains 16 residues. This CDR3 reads CASSLRQGQVGYGYTF. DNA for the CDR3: TGTGCCAGCAGCCTAAGGCAGGGACAGGTGGGCTATGGCTACACCTTC.

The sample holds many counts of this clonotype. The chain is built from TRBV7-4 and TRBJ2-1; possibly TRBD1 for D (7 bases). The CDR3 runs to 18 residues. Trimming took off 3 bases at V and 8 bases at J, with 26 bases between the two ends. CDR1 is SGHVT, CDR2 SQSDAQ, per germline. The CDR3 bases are TGTGCCAGCAGCTTTGCCCAGGGAACAGGGGACTCTGGGGATGAGCAGTTCTTC. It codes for CASSFAQGTGDSGDEQFF.

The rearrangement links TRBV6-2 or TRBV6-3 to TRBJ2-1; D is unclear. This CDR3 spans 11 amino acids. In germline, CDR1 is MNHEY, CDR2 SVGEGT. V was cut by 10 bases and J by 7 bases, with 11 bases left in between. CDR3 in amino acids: CATWNRNEQFF. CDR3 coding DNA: TGTGCCACTTGGAATCGTAATGAGCAGTTCTTC.

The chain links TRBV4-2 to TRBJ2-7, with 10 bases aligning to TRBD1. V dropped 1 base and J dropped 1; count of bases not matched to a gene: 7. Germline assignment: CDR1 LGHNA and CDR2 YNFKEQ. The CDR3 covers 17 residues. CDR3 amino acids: CASSQGLRTGGSYEQYF. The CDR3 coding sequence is TGTGCCAGCAGCCAAGGGTTACGGACAGGGGGATCCTACGAGCAGTACTTC.

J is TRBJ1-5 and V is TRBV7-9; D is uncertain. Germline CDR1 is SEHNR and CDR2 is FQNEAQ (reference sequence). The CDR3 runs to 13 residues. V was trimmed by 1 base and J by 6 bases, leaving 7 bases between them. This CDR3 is CASSLEGSQPQHF. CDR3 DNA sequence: TGTGCCAGCAGCTTAGAAGGCAGTCAGCCCCAGCATTTT.

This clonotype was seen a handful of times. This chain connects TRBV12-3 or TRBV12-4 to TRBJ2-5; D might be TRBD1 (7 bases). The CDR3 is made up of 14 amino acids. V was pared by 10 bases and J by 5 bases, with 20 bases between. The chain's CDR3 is CATAGGRRTETQYF. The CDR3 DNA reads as TGTGCCACCGCAGGGGGGCGGCGCACCGAGACCCAGTACTTC.

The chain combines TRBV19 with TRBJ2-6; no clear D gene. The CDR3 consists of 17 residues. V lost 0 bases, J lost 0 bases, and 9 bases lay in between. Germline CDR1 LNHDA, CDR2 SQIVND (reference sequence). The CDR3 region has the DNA TGTGCCAGTAGTATAGACCGGGTTACCTCTGGGGCCAACGTCCTGACTTTC. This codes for CASSIDRVTSGANVLTF.

CDR3 sequence: CASRGRVYGYTF. The CDR3 coding sequence is TGTGCCAGCAGAGGAAGGGTCTATGGCTACACCTTC. The J gene is TRBJ1-2, the V gene TRBV2; D gene uncertain. V was pared by 6 bases and J by 4 bases, with 9 bases between. Germline V gene sequence: CDR1 SNHLY, CDR2 FYNNEI. This CDR3 is built from 12 residues. Drawing the rest from reference TRBV2 and TRBJ1-2, the complete variable domain is EPEVTQTPSHQVTQMGQEVILRCVPISNHLYFYWYRQILGQKVEFLVSFYNNEISEKSEIFDDQFSVERPDGSNFTLKIRSTKLEDSAMYFCASRGRVYGYTFGSGTRLTVV.

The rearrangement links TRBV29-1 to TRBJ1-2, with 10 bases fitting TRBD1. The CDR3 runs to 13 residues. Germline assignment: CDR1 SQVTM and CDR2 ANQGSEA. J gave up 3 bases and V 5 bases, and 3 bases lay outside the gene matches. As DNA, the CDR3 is TGCAGCGTTCGACAGGGGGCTGACTATGGCTACACCTTC. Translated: CSVRQGADYGYTF.

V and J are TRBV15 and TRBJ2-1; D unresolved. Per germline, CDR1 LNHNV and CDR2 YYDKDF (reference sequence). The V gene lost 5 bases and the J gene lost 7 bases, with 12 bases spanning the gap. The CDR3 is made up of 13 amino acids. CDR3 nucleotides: TGTGCCACCAGCGAGGTCATGATGAATGAGCAGTTCTTC. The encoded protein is CATSEVMMNEQFF.

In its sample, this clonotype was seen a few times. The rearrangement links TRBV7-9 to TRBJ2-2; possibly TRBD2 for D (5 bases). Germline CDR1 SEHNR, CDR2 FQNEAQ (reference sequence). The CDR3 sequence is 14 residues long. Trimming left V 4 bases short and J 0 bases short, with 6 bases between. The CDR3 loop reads CASSSGTNTGELFF. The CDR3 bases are TGTGCCAGCAGCTCCGGGACGAACACCGGGGAGCTGTTTTTT.